This is a list of T cell receptor beta chains from one sample in a study of cytomegalovirus exposure and HLA in healthy donors. The protocol was immunoSEQ multiplex PCR, while the TCRdb copy is restricted to in-frame clones and leaves out a portion. The repertoire consists of around 94,000 clones, with around 57% occurring once and the leading ten covering more than 4.5%. The specimen was PBMCs. These receptors came from a human donor in good health. Each CDR3 is given with its conserved first and last residue. D genes are given only for firm matches. Only some rows state a clone size, as once, few, many or a class for expanded clones.

size	V	J	D	DNA	CDR3
.	TRBV6-6	TRBJ2-7	TRBD1	TGTGCCAGCAGCTGGGGACAGGGGGGTTCGAACGAGCAGTACTTC	CASSWGQGGSNEQYF
once	TRBV6-5	TRBJ2-7	.	TGTGCCAGCAGTTACTCGACAGTCCTCTCCTACGAGCAGTACTTC	CASSYSTVLSYEQYF
few	TRBV19	TRBJ2-2	.	TGTGCCAGTACTGACTACTGGGGTGTCGGGGAGCTGTTTTTT	CASTDYWGVGELFF
.	TRBV5-6	TRBJ2-4	TRBD2	TGTGCCAGCAGCCTGTTAGCGGGAGTCGTCAAAAACATTCAGTACTTC	CASSLLAGVVKNIQYF
.	TRBV19	TRBJ2-1	.	TGTGCCAGTAGCACCTTACCAGGGGTTTCTCCAAGACCGCTATACAATGAGCAGTTCTTC	CASSTLPGVSPRPLYNEQFF
.	TRBV6-6	TRBJ1-2	TRBD1	TGTGCCAGCGGGGGGGGACAGGGGAGAGGCTACACCTTC	CASGGGQGRGYTF
once	TRBV5-1	TRBJ2-1	.	TGCGCCAGCAGCTTGGCGGCGGGAGAGCAGTTCTTC	CASSLAAGEQFF
few	TRBV27	TRBJ2-5	.	TGTGCCAGCAGTTTTTCGGGGTACCAAGAGACCCAGTACTTC	CASSFSGYQETQYF
.	TRBV5-1	TRBJ1-1	.	TGCGCCAGCAGCTTGAGTTGGGGGGGTCACACTGAAGCTTTCTTT	CASSLSWGGHTEAFF
.	TRBV19	TRBJ2-3	TRBD2	TGTGCCAGTAGTTTCGGACTAGCTTCAGATACGCAGTATTTT	CASSFGLASDTQYF
.	TRBV10-2	TRBJ2-4	TRBD1	TGCGCCAGCGGCGGGACAGGGGAGGGGGACATTCAGTACTTC	CASGGTGEGDIQYF
.	TRBV13	TRBJ2-1	.	TGTGCCAGCAGCTTAGGACAGGTGAACAATGAGCAGTTCTTC	CASSLGQVNNEQFF
.	TRBV28	TRBJ1-4	TRBD1	TGTGCCAGCAGTCCGACAGGGGGAGGAACTAATGAAAAACTGTTTTTT	CASSPTGGGTNEKLFF
.	TRBV6-4	TRBJ2-2	TRBD2	TGTGCCAGCAGTGACTCTAGCGGGAGGGCCACCGGGGAGCTGTTTTTT	CASSDSSGRATGELFF
.	TRBV6-5	TRBJ1-2	TRBD1	TGTGCCAGCAGTTACTTAGAAAGGGGGCTCTATGGCTACACCTTC	CASSYLERGLYGYTF
.	TRBV4-1	TRBJ2-5	TRBD2	TGCGCCAGCAGCCAAGTTGTGACTTCGGGGACTAGATATAAGACCCAGTACTTC	CASSQVVTSGTRYKTQYF
.	TRBV28	TRBJ2-7	TRBD1	TGTGCCAGCAGCTCCAGGACAGGGGGCATTGGTGAGCAGTACTTC	CASSSRTGGIGEQYF
.	TRBV7-6	TRBJ2-5	.	TGTGCCAGCAGCTTAGTGTTCGCGGGCGGGTCGGGGATGACCCAGTACTTC	CASSLVFAGGSGMTQYF
few	TRBV27	TRBJ2-1	.	TGTGCCAGCAGTCCCCACGGGAAATCCTACAATGAGCAGTTCTTC	CASSPHGKSYNEQFF
.	TRBV2	TRBJ2-5	.	TGTGCCAGCATTAGACAGGTAGTGAGCGTCCTCCAAGAGACCCAGTACTTC	CASIRQVVSVLQETQYF
few	TRBV4-2	TRBJ2-5	TRBD2	TGTGCCAGCAGCCACCCGCTGCGGGGACGGGCGAGCGGGAGGGCCCAAGAGACCCAGTACTTC	CASSHPLRGRASGRAQETQYF
.	TRBV4-2	TRBJ2-2	.	TGTGCCAGCAGCCAAGAAGTTCGGGGTATGAACACCGGGGAGCTGTTTTTT	CASSQEVRGMNTGELFF
.	TRBV7-6	TRBJ2-1	.	TGTGCCAGCAGCTTAGCGAGGACGGGAGTAGGGAATGAGCAGTTCTTC	CASSLARTGVGNEQFF
.	TRBV14	TRBJ1-5	.	TGTGCCGAAGAGAGGTGGGGGGGGCCCAGTCAGCCCCAGCATTTT	CAEERWGGPSQPQHF
.	TRBV7-7	TRBJ2-5	.	TGTGCCAGCAGCTTGGGAGCCATGGAAGAGACCCAGTACTTC	CASSLGAMEETQYF
.	TRBV27	TRBJ1-3	.	TGTGCCAGCAGTGTCCAGGGTAGCTCTGGAAACACCATATATTTT	CASSVQGSSGNTIYF
.	TRBV2	TRBJ2-1	TRBD2	TGTGCCAGCAGTTTGACTAGCGGGACCGTGTCACGCTACAATGAGCAGTTCTTC	CASSLTSGTVSRYNEQFF
few	TRBV19	TRBJ2-2	TRBD2	TGTGCCAGTAGTCCCCCCGGGACTAGAAACACCGGGGAGCTGTTTTTT	CASSPPGTRNTGELFF
.	TRBV27	TRBJ2-1	TRBD2	TGTGCCAGCAGTTCCCTCCCCCGGGGCGGGAGTTTATCGTCTCCCCCCTACAATGAGCAGTTCTTC	CASSSLPRGGSLSSPPYNEQFF
.	TRBV27	TRBJ2-1	.	TGTGCCAGCAGTCCCACCTGGGGCGTAAGCGACAATGAGCAGTTCTTC	CASSPTWGVSDNEQFF
.	TRBV6-1	TRBJ1-2	.	TGTGCCAGCAGTGCGGTATCGAGAGGGCCTAACTATGGCTACACCTTC	CASSAVSRGPNYGYTF
.	TRBV2	TRBJ2-7	.	TGTGCCAGCAGTGAAGTTACAGGGATGGGGTCCTACGAGCAGTACTTC	CASSEVTGMGSYEQYF
.	TRBV2	TRBJ2-1	.	TGTGCCAGCAGTGATTTTAACGGGAAGGTTTCCGGGGAGCAGTTCTTC	CASSDFNGKVSGEQFF
.	TRBV29-1	TRBJ1-3	.	TGCAGCGCATCAATGAGTCGGAGTTCTGGAAACACCATATATTTT	CSASMSRSSGNTIYF
few	TRBV30	TRBJ1-2	.	TGTGCCTGTAAGGGCGGGGAGTGGTATGGCTACACCTTC	CACKGGEWYGYTF
.	TRBV19	TRBJ2-1	TRBD2	TGTGCCAGTAGTCTTGTAGGACTAGCGGCCTCAAATGAGCAGTTCTTC	CASSLVGLAASNEQFF
.	TRBV6-6	TRBJ1-1	.	TGTGCCAGCAGTATTCGGAAAGCGGGCACTGAAGCTTTCTTT	CASSIRKAGTEAFF
.	TRBV4-1	TRBJ2-5	TRBD2	TGCGCCAGCAGCCATGAATTGACTAGCGGGAGGGAGACCCAGTACTTC	CASSHELTSGRETQYF
once	TRBV29-1	TRBJ2-5	TRBD2	TGCAGCGTAGGACTAGCGGGAGAGACCCAGTACTTC	CSVGLAGETQYF
.	TRBV7-8	TRBJ1-5	.	TGTGCCAGCAGCCCGAGGACGGGAAACAATCAGCCCCAGCATTTT	CASSPRTGNNQPQHF
.	TRBV5-1	TRBJ2-1	.	TGCGCCAGCAGCTTGGACAGGGTTGGTGAGCAGTTCTTC	CASSLDRVGEQFF
few	TRBV5-1	TRBJ2-6	.	TGCGCCAGCAGCTTGGTCGGTTCCTCCGGGGCCAACGTCCTGACTTTC	CASSLVGSSGANVLTF
.	TRBV6-4	TRBJ1-3	.	TGTGCCAGCAGTGACTGCCCGCAGGGGAAGGGAACGCGGCCAAGGGTAAACACCATATATTTT	CASSDCPQGKGTRPRVNTIYF
.	TRBV6-5	TRBJ2-7	.	TGTGCCAGCAGTTACAGCGGTACCCGATACGAGCAGTACTTC	CASSYSGTRYEQYF
.	TRBV7-9	TRBJ2-7	TRBD1	TGTGCCAGCAGCTTAGGCGGGACAGGGAGCTCCTACGAGCAGTACTTC	CASSLGGTGSSYEQYF
.	TRBV19	TRBJ2-1	.	TGTGCCAGTCGACTCAGCGACTTGTCCTACAATGAGCAGTTCTTC	CASRLSDLSYNEQFF